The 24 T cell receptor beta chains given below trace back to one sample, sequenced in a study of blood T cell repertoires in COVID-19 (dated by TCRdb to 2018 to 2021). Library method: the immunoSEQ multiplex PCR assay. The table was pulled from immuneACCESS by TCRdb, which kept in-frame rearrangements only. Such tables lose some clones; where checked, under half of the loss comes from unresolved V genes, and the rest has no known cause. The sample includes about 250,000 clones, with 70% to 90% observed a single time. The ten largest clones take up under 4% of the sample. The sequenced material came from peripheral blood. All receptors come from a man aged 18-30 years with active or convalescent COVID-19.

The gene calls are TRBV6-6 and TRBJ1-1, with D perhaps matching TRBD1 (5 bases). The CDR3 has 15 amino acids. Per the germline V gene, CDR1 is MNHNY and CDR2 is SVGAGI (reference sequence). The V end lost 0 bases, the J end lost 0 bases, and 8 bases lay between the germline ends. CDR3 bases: TGTGCCAGCAGTTACTCGCAGGGCATGAACACTGAAGCTTTCTTT. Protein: CASSYSQGMNTEAFF.

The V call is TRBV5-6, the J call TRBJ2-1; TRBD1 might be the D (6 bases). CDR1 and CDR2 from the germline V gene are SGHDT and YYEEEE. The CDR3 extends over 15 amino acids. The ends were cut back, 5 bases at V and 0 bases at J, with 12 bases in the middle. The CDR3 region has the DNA TGTGCCAGCAGTGGGGGCAAAAGCTCCTACAATGAGCAGTTCTTC. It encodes CASSGGKSSYNEQFF.

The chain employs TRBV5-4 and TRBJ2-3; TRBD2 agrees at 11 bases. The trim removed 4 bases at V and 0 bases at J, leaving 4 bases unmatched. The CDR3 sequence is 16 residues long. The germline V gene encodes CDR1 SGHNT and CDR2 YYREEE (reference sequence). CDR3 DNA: TGTGCCAGCAGCGGCCCTAGCGGGGGGAGCACAGATACGCAGTATTTT. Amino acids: CASSGPSGGSTDTQYF.

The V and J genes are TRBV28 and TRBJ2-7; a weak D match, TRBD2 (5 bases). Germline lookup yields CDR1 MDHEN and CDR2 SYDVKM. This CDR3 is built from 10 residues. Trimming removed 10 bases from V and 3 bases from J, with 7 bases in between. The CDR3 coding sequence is TGTGCCACCCGGGACTACGAGCAGTACTTC. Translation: CATRDYEQYF.

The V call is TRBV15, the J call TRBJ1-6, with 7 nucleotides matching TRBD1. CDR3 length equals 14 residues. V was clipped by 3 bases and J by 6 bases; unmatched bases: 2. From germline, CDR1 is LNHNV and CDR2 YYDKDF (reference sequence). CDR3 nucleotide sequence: TGTGCCACCAGCAGGGGACAGACTAATTCACCCCTCCACTTT. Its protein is CATSRGQTNSPLHF.

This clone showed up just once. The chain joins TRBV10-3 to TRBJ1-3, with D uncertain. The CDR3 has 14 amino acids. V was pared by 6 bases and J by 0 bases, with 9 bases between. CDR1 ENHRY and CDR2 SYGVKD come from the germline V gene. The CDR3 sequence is CAISHTSSGNTIYF. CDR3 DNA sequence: TGTGCCATCAGCCATACATCCTCTGGAAACACCATATATTTT.

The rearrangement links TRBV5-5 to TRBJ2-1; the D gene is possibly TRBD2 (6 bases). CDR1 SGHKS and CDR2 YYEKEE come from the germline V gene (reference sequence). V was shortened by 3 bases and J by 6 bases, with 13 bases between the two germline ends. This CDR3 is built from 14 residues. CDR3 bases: TGTGCCAGCAGCTGGACGAACGGGGGCAATGAGCAGTTCTTC. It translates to CASSWTNGGNEQFF.

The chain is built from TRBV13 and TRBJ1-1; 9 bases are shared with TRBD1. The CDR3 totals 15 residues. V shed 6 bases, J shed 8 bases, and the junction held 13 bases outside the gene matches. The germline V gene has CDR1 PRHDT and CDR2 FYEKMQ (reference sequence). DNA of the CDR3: TGTGCCAGCAGTGAGTTTGGACAGGGGTTAAACGAAGCTTTCTTT. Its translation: CASSEFGQGLNEAFF. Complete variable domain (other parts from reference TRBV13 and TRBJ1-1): AAGVIQSPRHLIKEKRETATLKCYPIPRHDTVYWYQQGPGQDPQFLISFYEKMQSDKGSIPDRFSAQQFSDYHSELNMSSLELGDSALYFCASSEFGQGLNEAFFGQGTRLTVV.

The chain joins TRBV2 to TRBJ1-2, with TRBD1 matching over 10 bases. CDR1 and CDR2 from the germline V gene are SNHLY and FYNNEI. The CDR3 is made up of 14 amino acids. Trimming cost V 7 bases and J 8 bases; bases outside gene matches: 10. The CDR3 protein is CASTPFGTGEGYTF. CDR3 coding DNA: TGTGCCAGCACCCCCTTCGGGACAGGGGAGGGCTACACCTTC. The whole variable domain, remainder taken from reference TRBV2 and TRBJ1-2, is EPEVTQTPSHQVTQMGQEVILRCVPISNHLYFYWYRQILGQKVEFLVSFYNNEISEKSEIFDDQFSVERPDGSNFTLKIRSTKLEDSAMYFCASTPFGTGEGYTFGSGTRLTVV.

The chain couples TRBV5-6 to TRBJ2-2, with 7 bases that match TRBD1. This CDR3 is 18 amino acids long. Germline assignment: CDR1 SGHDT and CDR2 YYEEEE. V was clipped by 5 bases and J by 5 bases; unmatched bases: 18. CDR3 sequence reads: CASRESGQAPLRTGELFF. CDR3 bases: TGTGCCAGCAGAGAAAGTGGACAGGCCCCGTTGCGGACCGGGGAGCTGTTTTTT. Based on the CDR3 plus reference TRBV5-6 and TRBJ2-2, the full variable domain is DAGVTQSPTHLIKTRGQQVTLRCSPKSGHDTVSWYQQALGQGPQFIFQYYEEEERQRGNFPDRFSGHQFPNYSSELNVNALLLGDSALYLCASRESGQAPLRTGELFFGEGSRLTVL.

The CDR3 here is CASSQGGLAGSTDTQYF. In nucleotides, the CDR3 is TGCGCCAGCAGCCAAGGGGGACTAGCGGGGTCTACAGATACGCAGTATTTT. The rearrangement joins TRBV4-1 to TRBJ2-3, with 13 bases fitting TRBD2. The V gene's germline CDR1 is MGHRA and CDR2 YSYEKL. The J segment lost 3 bases and the V segment lost 1 base, leaving 4 bases of the junction unmatched. This CDR3 is 17 amino acids long.

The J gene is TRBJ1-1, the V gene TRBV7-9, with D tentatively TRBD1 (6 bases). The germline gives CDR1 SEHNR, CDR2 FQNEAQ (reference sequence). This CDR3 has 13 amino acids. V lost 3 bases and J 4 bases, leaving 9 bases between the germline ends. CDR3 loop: CASSFQDSTEAFF. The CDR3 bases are TGTGCCAGCAGCTTTCAGGACAGCACTGAAGCTTTCTTT.

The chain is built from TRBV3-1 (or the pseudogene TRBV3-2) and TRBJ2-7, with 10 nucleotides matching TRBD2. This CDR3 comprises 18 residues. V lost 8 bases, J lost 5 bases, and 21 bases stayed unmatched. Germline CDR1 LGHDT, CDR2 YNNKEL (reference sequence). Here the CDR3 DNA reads TGTGCCAGCTTCCGGTGGTCCACACTTAGCGGGAGGAGGGACGAGCAGTACTTC. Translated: CASFRWSTLSGRRDEQYF.

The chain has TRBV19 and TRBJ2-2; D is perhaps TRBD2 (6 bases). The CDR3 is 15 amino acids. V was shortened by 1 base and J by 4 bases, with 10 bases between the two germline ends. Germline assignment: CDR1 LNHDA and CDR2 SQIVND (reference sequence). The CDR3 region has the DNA TGTGCCAGTAGTATAGGACTAGTGGCCACCGGGGAGCTGTTTTTT. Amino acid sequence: CASSIGLVATGELFF.

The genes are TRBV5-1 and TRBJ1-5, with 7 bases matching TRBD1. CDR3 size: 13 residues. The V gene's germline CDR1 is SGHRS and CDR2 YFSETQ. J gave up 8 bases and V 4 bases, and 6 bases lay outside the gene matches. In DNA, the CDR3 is TGCGCCAGCAGCCTCAGGGGGGACAAGCCCCAGCATTTT. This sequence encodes CASSLRGDKPQHF.

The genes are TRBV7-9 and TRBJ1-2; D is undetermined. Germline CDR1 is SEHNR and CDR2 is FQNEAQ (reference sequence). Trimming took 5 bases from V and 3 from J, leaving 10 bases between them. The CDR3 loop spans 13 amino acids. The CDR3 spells CASSRSADYGYTF. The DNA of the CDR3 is TGTGCCAGCAGCCGCTCCGCGGACTATGGCTACACCTTC.

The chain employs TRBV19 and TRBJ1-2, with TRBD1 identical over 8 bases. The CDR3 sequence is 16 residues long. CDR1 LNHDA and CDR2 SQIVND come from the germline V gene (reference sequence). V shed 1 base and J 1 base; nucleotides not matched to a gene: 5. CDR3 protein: CASSIGQGPVNYGYTF. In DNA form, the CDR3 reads TGTGCCAGTAGTATAGGACAGGGGCCTGTTAACTATGGCTACACCTTC.

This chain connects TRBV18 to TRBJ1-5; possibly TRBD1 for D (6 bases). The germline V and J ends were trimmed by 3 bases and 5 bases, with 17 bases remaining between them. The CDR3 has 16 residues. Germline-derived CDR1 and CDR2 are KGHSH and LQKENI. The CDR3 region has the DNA TGTGCCAGCTCACCCGAAGGACAGTATCCGTATCAGCCCCAGCATTTT. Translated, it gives CASSPEGQYPYQPQHF.

The CDR3 DNA reads as TGCGCCAGCAGCCAAGATCGTTTAGTTGGCGAGCAGTACTTC. It encodes CASSQDRLVGEQYF. The rearrangement links TRBV4-3 to TRBJ2-7; no reliable D call. CDR1 is LGHNA and CDR2 is YSLEER in the germline V gene. Trimming left V 0 bases short and J 6 bases short, with 12 bases between. The CDR3 contains 14 residues.

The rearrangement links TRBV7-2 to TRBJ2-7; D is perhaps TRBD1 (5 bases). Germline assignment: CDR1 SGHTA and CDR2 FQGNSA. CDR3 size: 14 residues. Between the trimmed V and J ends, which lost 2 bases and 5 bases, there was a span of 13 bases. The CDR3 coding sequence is TGTGCCAGCAGCTTAAGGACACCGGCCGACGAGCAGTACTTC. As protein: CASSLRTPADEQYF.

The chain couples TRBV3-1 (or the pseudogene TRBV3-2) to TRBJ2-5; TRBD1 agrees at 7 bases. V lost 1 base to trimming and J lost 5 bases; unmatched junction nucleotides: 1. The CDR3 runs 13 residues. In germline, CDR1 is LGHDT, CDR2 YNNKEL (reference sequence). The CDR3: CASSQVGGETQYF. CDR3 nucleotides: TGTGCCAGCAGCCAAGTAGGGGGCGAGACCCAGTACTTC.

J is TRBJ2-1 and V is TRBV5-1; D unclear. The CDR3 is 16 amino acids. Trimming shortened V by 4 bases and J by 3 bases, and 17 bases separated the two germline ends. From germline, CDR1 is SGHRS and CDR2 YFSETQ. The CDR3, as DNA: TGCGCCAGCAGCCCCTCAGGAACCGGCGTCTACAATGAGCAGTTCTTC. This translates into CASSPSGTGVYNEQFF.

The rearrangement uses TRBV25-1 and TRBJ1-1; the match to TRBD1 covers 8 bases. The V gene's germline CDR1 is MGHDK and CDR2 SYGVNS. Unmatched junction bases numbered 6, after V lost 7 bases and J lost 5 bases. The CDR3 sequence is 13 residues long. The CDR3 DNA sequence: TGTGCCAGCACCGGACAGGGAAGGACTGAAGCTTTCTTT. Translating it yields CASTGQGRTEAFF.

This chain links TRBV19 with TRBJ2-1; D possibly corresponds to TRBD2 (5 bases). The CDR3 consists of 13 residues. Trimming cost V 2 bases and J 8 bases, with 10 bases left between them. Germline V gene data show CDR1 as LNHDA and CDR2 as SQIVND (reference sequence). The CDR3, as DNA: TGTGCCAGTAGTATAACCCTAGCCGATGAGCAGTTCTTC. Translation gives CASSITLADEQFF.